These T cell receptor beta chains were read from a single sample in a study of beta chain features in type 1 diabetes. TCRdb's copy holds only in-frame clones and misses some; the assay was immunoSEQ multiplex PCR. The repertoire holds more than 150,000 clones, with about 10% as singletons. The sequenced sample consisted of central memory CD4+ T cells from blood. These receptors originate from a woman in her 30s with type 1 diabetes. CDR3s include the opening cysteine and the closing phenylalanine or tryptophan. Fields, in order: clone size, J gene, D gene, V gene, CDR3 protein, CDR3 DNA. A D gene is named only where the DNA matches it firmly. Not all rows give a size; the values are once, few, many and, for expanded clones, a class.

few	TRBJ2-3	NA	TRBV7-9	CASSSWTAGLTSTDTQYF	TGTGCCAGCAGCTCCTGGACAGCCGGGTTAACTAGCACAGATACGCAGTATTTT
NA	TRBJ1-2	NA	TRBV10-3	CAISEFEYGYTF	TGTGCCATCAGTGAGTTCGAGTATGGCTACACCTTC
few	TRBJ1-5	NA	TRBV4-2	CASSQDGDYYQPQHF	TGTGCCAGCAGCCAAGATGGGGACTACTATCAGCCCCAGCATTTT
NA	TRBJ2-1	NA	TRBV19	CASSIQAGVYNEQFF	TGTGCCAGTAGTATTCAAGCAGGGGTGTACAATGAGCAGTTCTTC
NA	TRBJ1-1	TRBD1	TRBV25-1	CASSVRDRGESEAFF	TGTGCCAGCAGTGTCCGGGACAGGGGCGAAAGTGAAGCTTTCTTT
NA	TRBJ2-5	TRBD1	TRBV29-1	CSVNRGVGETQYF	TGCAGCGTAAACAGGGGTGTTGGAGAGACCCAGTACTTC
few	TRBJ1-5	NA	TRBV30	CAWSELRHQPQHF	TGTGCCTGGAGTGAATTGAGGCATCAGCCCCAGCATTTT
few	TRBJ1-5	NA	TRBV30	CAWSVQGNQPQHF	TGTGCCTGGAGTGTACAGGGCAATCAGCCCCAGCATTTT
few	TRBJ2-7	NA	TRBV28	CASSLGPRWAEQYF	TGTGCCAGCAGTTTAGGTCCCAGGTGGGCCGAGCAGTACTTC
few	TRBJ2-2	TRBD1	TRBV7-3	CASSSGQGNTGELFF	TGTGCCAGCAGCTCGGGACAGGGGAACACCGGGGAGCTGTTTTTT
NA	TRBJ2-2	TRBD1	TRBV2	CASRPGQGVTGELFF	TGTGCCAGCAGGCCGGGACAGGGGGTTACCGGGGAGCTGTTTTTT
NA	TRBJ1-1	TRBD1	TRBV29-1	CSVRTGRTEAFF	TGCAGCGTCCGGACAGGGAGGACTGAAGCTTTCTTT
few	TRBJ1-5	NA	TRBV4-1	CASSHQQGDSNQPQHF	TGCGCCAGCAGCCATCAGCAGGGTGATAGCAATCAGCCCCAGCATTTT
NA	TRBJ1-4	TRBD1	TRBV30	CALQGDNEKLFF	TGTGCCCTCCAGGGGGATAATGAAAAACTGTTTTTT
few	TRBJ1-2	TRBD1	TRBV25-1	CASRDRGQGYTF	TGTGCCAGCCGGGACAGGGGGCAAGGCTACACCTTC
few	TRBJ2-7	NA	TRBV12-2	CASRDRTSGAYEQYF	TGTGCAAGTCGCGATCGGACTAGCGGGGCCTACGAGCAGTACTTC
NA	TRBJ2-2	NA	TRBV9	CASSVGIANTGELFF	TGTGCCAGCAGCGTAGGTATTGCGAACACCGGGGAGCTGTTTTTT
NA	TRBJ2-1	TRBD2	TRBV4-1	CASSPKLTSGTSYNEQFF	TGCGCCAGCAGCCCGAAATTAACTAGCGGGACATCCTACAATGAGCAGTTCTTC
NA	TRBJ1-1	NA	TRBV5-1	CASRPYEKGSGTEAFF	TGCGCCAGCAGACCCTATGAGAAGGGGTCGGGCACTGAAGCTTTCTTT
few	TRBJ2-2	TRBD2	TRBV11-3	CASSLVAGGDHTGELFF	TGTGCCAGCAGCTTAGTAGCGGGAGGTGACCACACCGGGGAGCTGTTTTTT
few	TRBJ2-3	TRBD2	TRBV9	CASSIRLAGTDTQYF	TGTGCCAGCAGCATTCGACTAGCAGGCACAGATACGCAGTATTTT
few	TRBJ2-5	TRBD2	TRBV11-1	CASGGRGGRGETQYF	TGTGCCAGCGGAGGCCGCGGCGGGAGAGGAGAGACCCAGTACTTC
few	TRBJ1-4	TRBD1	TRBV29-1	CSGRTGREKLFF	TGCAGCGGGCGGACAGGCCGTGAAAAACTGTTTTTT
NA	TRBJ2-7	NA	TRBV29-1	CSVRGFYEQYF	TGCAGCGTGCGGGGTTTCTACGAGCAGTACTTC
NA	TRBJ2-3	NA	TRBV30	CAWSIRGTRSTDTQYF	TGTGCCTGGAGTATAAGGGGGACCCGCAGCACAGATACGCAGTATTTT
NA	TRBJ1-1	NA	TRBV5-1	CASSLGDPGDLAFF	TGCGCCAGCAGCTTGGGGGACCCGGGAGATCTAGCTTTCTTT
few	TRBJ2-3	TRBD2	TRBV4-2	CASSQDGPLSGRSTDTQYF	TGTGCCAGCAGCCAAGATGGGCCGTTAAGCGGGAGATCCACAGATACGCAGTATTTT